This T cell receptor beta chain was documented in a study of control samples from healthy donors and cancer patients. CDR1 and CDR2 from the germline V gene are SGHDN and FVKESK. V lost 0 bases and J lost 3; bases outside the gene matches: 7. The CDR3 has 16 amino acids. Sequenced by immunoSEQ multiplex PCR; TCRdb stores in-frame clones only, minus some. The sample records fewer than 120,000 clones, roughly 88% being singletons. The rearrangement links TRBV14 to TRBJ1-2; 7 bases are shared with TRBD1. The sample taken for sequencing was PBMCs. The receptor was isolated from a woman aged 55 to 70 with lung cancer. The CDR3 spells CASSQDWGDRDYGYTF. The DNA for the CDR3 is TGTGCCAGCAGCCAAGATTGGGGAGACAGGGACTATGGCTACACCTTC.